This T cell receptor (beta chain) came from a study of blood T cells in healthy people across ages. Study-wide findings and caveats: More naive CD4+ cells and higher diversity marked long-lived donors relative to aged donors.

This CDR3 has 15 residues. CDR1 and CDR2 (germline): MDHEN, SYDVKM. The junction had 0 bases not matched to a gene; V was cut back by 6 bases and J by 0 bases. Healthy Russian Caucasian donors spanned ages roughly 6 to 100 years. A minimum of 6 micrograms of total RNA was extracted per sample. As concerns this clonotype: The antigen remains undetermined.

Next came a second PCR, run for roughly 6 to 11 cycles, which used a sample-barcoded 5' primer along with a J-beta primer mix. Each CDR3 protein is one row after TCRdb ran MiXCR on the 5' RACE reads. The profile shows 1 million or so distinct CDR3 sequences, around 45% of them singletons. V and J are TRBV28 and TRBJ2-2, with TRBD1 matching 11 bases. Sequencing was done on a sample of blood. The sequence was collected from a woman aged 55 to 70 in good health. This CDR3 is CASRGQGANTGELFF. The CDR3 DNA reads as TGTGCCAGCAGGGGACAGGGGGCGAACACCGGGGAGCTGTTTTTT.